A single sample gave rise to the 7 T cell receptor beta chains below, sequenced in a study of blood T cell repertoires in COVID-19. Sequenced by immunoSEQ multiplex PCR; TCRdb stores in-frame clones only, minus some. Found here are approximately 58,000 clones, around 84% of them singletons; the top ten hold 5.6%. Sequencing was performed on peripheral blood. The receptor set was obtained from an older woman with acute or convalescent COVID-19.

The chain joins TRBV11-3 to TRBJ1-1; D ambiguous. CDR3 length: 13 residues. Germline assignment: CDR1 SGHNT and CDR2 YENEEA. V lost 0 bases and J lost 6, with 8 bases in between. CDR3 amino acids: CASSLEEGAEAFF. CDR3 nucleotides: TGTGCCAGCAGCTTAGAAGAGGGAGCTGAAGCTTTCTTT. The full variable domain, rest sourced from reference TRBV11-3 and TRBJ1-1, is EAGVVQSPRYKIIEKKQPVAFWCNPISGHNTLYWYLQNLGQGPELLIRYENEEAVDDSQLPKDRFSAERLKGVDSTLKIQPAELGDSAVYLCASSLEEGAEAFFGQGTRLTVV.

This rearrangement joins TRBV20-1 to TRBJ1-1, with D tentatively TRBD1 (6 bases). V was shortened by 3 bases and J by 5 bases, with 16 bases between the two germline ends. Germline CDR1 is DFQATT and CDR2 is SNEGSKA (reference sequence). The CDR3 runs 14 residues. CDR3 nucleotides: TGCAGTGCTAGTGAGGTGGGGGCGCGAACTGAAGCTTTCTTT. Amino acid sequence: CSASEVGARTEAFF.

This chain connects TRBV6-5 to TRBJ1-1; TRBD1 matches at 7 bases. The CDR3 extends over 13 amino acids. V was pared by 5 bases and J by 3 bases, with 3 bases of the junction left unmatched. Germline-derived CDR1 and CDR2 are MNHEY and SVGAGI. For the CDR3, the DNA is TGTGCCAGCAGTCGAGACAGGGACACTGAAGCTTTCTTT. Its translation: CASSRDRDTEAFF.

This chain joins TRBV7-3 and TRBJ2-1; weak D call: TRBD2 (6 bases). Germline loops: CDR1 SGHTA, CDR2 FQGTGA. The CDR3 contains 13 residues. Deletions cut 5 bases from V and 8 bases from J, with 13 bases between. The CDR3, as DNA: TGTGCCAGCAGCCACGGACTAACCCATGAGCAGTTCTTC. It translates to CASSHGLTHEQFF.

The V gene is TRBV24-1, the J gene TRBJ2-1; tentative D call: TRBD1 (6 bases). From germline, CDR1 is KGHDR and CDR2 SFDVKD. V gave up 3 bases and J gave up 6 bases, with 11 bases separating them. The CDR3 is 14 residues long. CDR3 residues: CATSDLTGGNEQFF. CDR3 sequence (DNA): TGTGCCACCAGTGATCTGACAGGTGGCAATGAGCAGTTCTTC.

The CDR3 DNA is TGCAGCGTACTGACAGGGAACTCTAACTATGGCTACACCTTC. This sequence encodes CSVLTGNSNYGYTF. J is TRBJ1-2 and V is TRBV29-1; 7 bases align to TRBD1. There are 14 residues in the CDR3. Germline V gives CDR1 SQVTM, CDR2 ANQGSEA. The V segment lost 6 bases and the J segment 0 bases; nucleotides outside the gene matches: 7.

The rearrangement joins TRBV5-5 to TRBJ1-1, with TRBD1 matching over 8 bases. The ends lost 9 bases at V and 1 base at J; junction bases unmatched: 5. This CDR3 comprises 13 residues. Germline V gives CDR1 SGHKS, CDR2 YYEKEE (reference sequence). The CDR3 DNA reads as TGTGCCACCGAAACAGGGGGGAACACTGAAGCTTTCTTT. It encodes CATETGGNTEAFF.